This record covers a single T cell receptor (beta chain). The data were taken from a study of sequential checkpoint blockade in melanoma. About the research overall: Patients were randomized 1:1 to nivolumab-then-ipilimumab or ipilimumab-then-nivolumab first-line.

The CDR3 runs to 13 residues. V lost 6 bases and J 7 bases, leaving 15 bases between the germline ends. CDR1 SEHNR and CDR2 FQNEAQ come from the germline V gene (reference sequence). This table comes from immunoSEQ multiplex PCR, and its TCRdb copy is limited to in-frame clones, with some not included. The repertoire holds under 4,000 clones, with less than 75% as singletons. The sample's treatment: randomized to nivolumab then ipilimumab (arm A) or the reverse (arm B). The input for sequencing was CD8+ T cells sorted from blood (inferred from file names), taken from a patient given nivolumab and ipilimumab in sequence. The sequence was collected from a human patient with melanoma. Some clones in this sample may be carry-over from other donors' samples. The chain is built from TRBV7-9 and TRBJ1-1; no definite D call. Here the CDR3 DNA reads TGTGCCAGCAGAAAGGACTCCGGGATTGAAGCTTTCTTT. Translating gives CASRKDSGIEAFF.